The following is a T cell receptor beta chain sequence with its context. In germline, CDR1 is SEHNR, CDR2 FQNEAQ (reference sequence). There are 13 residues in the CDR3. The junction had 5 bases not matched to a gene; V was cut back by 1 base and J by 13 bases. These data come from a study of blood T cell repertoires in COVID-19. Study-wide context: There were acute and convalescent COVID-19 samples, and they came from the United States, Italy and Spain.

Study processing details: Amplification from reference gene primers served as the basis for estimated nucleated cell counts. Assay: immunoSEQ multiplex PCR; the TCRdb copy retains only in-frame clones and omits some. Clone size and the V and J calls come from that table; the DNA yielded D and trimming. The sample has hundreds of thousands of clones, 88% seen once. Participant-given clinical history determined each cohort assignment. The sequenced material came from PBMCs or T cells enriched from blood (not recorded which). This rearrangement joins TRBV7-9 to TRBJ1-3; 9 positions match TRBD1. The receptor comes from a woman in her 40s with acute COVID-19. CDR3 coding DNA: TGTGCCAGCAGCTTAGTAGGGACAGGGATGATATATTTT. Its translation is CASSLVGTGMIYF. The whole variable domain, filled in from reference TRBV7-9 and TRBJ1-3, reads DTGVSQNPRHKITKRGQNVTFRCDPISEHNRLYWYRQTLGQGPEFLTYFQNEAQLEKSRLLSDRFSAERPKGSFSTLEIQRTEQGDSAMYLCASSLVGTGMIYFGEGSWLTVV.